This T cell receptor beta chain appears in the sequencing data of a study of glioma-infiltrating T cells. Note on this clonotype: Its antigen is still unknown.

Using RNA template, CDR3s of TCR alpha and beta were amplified with iRepertoire arm-PCR. In TCRdb, the multiplex PCR reads were re-called with MiXCR into one record per CDR3 protein. Among more than 300,000 distinct CDR3 sequences, about two fifths were seen once, and the ten largest hold around 12%. Findings and caveats of the study: Gliomas, especially low-grade, showed above-expected tissue-blood divergence; non-neoplastic patients showed below. Signature shared blood CDR3 motifs were enriched in low-divergence and depleted in high-divergence patients.

Sequencing was done on a sample of glioma tissue, nonneoplastic brain tissue, or PBMCs (not recorded which). This TCR came from a human donor with low-grade glioma or glioblastoma, undergoing nonglioma brain surgery, or in good health (not recorded which).

CDR3 sequence (DNA): TGTGCCGGCGGTTCGGGACAGTCTAATTCACCCCTCCACTTT. Amino acids: CAGGSGQSNSPLHF. The chain employs TRBV27 and TRBJ1-6; 7 bases align to TRBD1. Trimming removed 11 bases from V and 6 bases from J; junction bases left unmatched: 10. This CDR3 spans 14 amino acids. Per the germline V gene, CDR1 is MNHEY and CDR2 is SMNVEV (reference sequence).